The rows below give T cell receptor beta chains drawn from one sample of a study of T cells in Graves' hyperthyroidism and ophthalmopathy. TCRdb re-called the multiplex PCR reads through MiXCR, storing one row per CDR3 protein. Counted here are 560,000 or so distinct CDR3 sequences, about 20% occurring once; the ten biggest clones make up about 45%. The sequencing input was blood. The receptors shown here come from a man between 40 and 49 years old with Graves' ophthalmopathy. CDR3s include the opening cysteine and the closing phenylalanine or tryptophan. Each record gives: CDR3 protein, CDR3 DNA, clone size, D gene, J gene, V gene. D genes are given only for firm matches. Clone size appears in some rows only: once, few, many, or a class for an expanded clone.

CASSTGQGARETQYF | TGTGCCAGCAGCACCGGACAGGGGGCGCGAGAGACCCAGTACTTC | many | TRBD1 | TRBJ2-5 | TRBV7-9
CASRPDTEAFF | TGTGCCAGCAGACCGGACACTGAAGCTTTCTTT | . | . | TRBJ1-1 | TRBV12-3/TRBV12-4
CASGLRTEARKTQYF | TGTGCCAGCGGACTCCGGACTGAAGCTCGGAAGACCCAGTACTTC | . | . | TRBJ2-5 | TRBV7-9
CASSPLPSGLSSYNEQFF | TGCGCCAGCAGCCCCCTCCCTAGCGGGTTAAGCTCCTACAATGAGCAGTTCTTC | many | TRBD2 | TRBJ2-1 | TRBV5-1
CASSSLPGQGNQPQHF | TGTGCCAGCAGTTCACTCCCGGGACAGGGCAATCAGCCCCAGCATTTT | few | TRBD1 | TRBJ1-5 | TRBV6-1
CASSLYGSNYGYTF | TGTGCCAGCAGTTTATACGGATCTAACTATGGCTACACCTTC | few | . | TRBJ1-2 | TRBV12-3/TRBV12-4
CATSDSLVYEQYF | TGTGCCACCAGTGATTCCCTCGTCTACGAGCAGTACTTC | few | . | TRBJ2-7 | TRBV24-1
CASSQDTETAKFYEQYF | TGCGCCAGCAGCCAAGATACAGAAACAGCCAAGTTCTACGAGCAGTACTTC | . | . | TRBJ2-7 | TRBV4-1
CASSYPTGANTGELFF | TGTGCCAGCAGTTACCCGACAGGGGCCAACACCGGGGAGCTGTTTTTT | . | TRBD1 | TRBJ2-2 | TRBV6-5
CASGAGGANDEQFF | TGCGCCAGCGGGGCGGGAGGAGCGAATGATGAGCAGTTCTTC | many | TRBD2 | TRBJ2-1 | TRBV5-1
CAWSPAAAYGYTF | TGTGCCTGGAGTCCGGCAGCAGCATATGGCTACACCTTC | many | . | TRBJ1-2 | TRBV30
CAGRTGTNTGELFF | TGTGCCGGACGGACGGGGACCAACACCGGGGAGCTGTTTTTT | . | . | TRBJ2-2 | TRBV7-2
CASRLSGNYGYTF | TGTGCCAGTAGACTGTCGGGGAACTATGGCTACACCTTC | few | . | TRBJ1-2 | TRBV19
CASRRSGRASRYSSYNEQFF | TGTGCCAGCAGGCGCAGCGGGAGGGCCTCCCGCTACAGCTCCTACAATGAGCAGTTCTTC | . | TRBD2 | TRBJ2-1 | TRBV6-2/TRBV6-3
CASSVGTGDYNEQFF | TGTGCCAGCAGCGTCGGGACAGGGGATTACAATGAGCAGTTCTTC | . | TRBD1 | TRBJ2-1 | TRBV9